The 32 T cell receptor beta chains reported below all come from one sample, sequenced in a study of cytomegalovirus exposure and HLA in healthy donors. Vbeta (60) and Jbeta (13) primers were used in the PCR. The method was immunoSEQ multiplex PCR; TCRdb's version includes in-frame clones alone and lacks a portion of them. The data contain roughly 160,000 clones, 77% of them singletons. Sequences were obtained from PBMCs. The receptor source for this set is a woman in her twenties or thirties in good health and CMV-seronegative.

The chain uses TRBV9 and TRBJ2-5, with TRBD2 matching 11 bases. V was clipped by 0 bases and J by 5 bases; unmatched bases: 9. The germline CDR1 and CDR2 sequences are SGDLS and YYNGEE. The CDR3 length is 17 residues. Here the CDR3 reads CASSVGGSGRASETQYF. CDR3 DNA: TGTGCCAGCAGCGTAGGGGGTAGCGGGAGGGCCAGCGAGACCCAGTACTTC.

The CDR3 nucleotides are TGTGCCAGTAGTATAGATGCCCGGGACAGGGAAGACCAAGAGACCCAGTACTTC. As protein: CASSIDARDREDQETQYF. The chain recombines TRBV19 with TRBJ2-5; TRBD1 matches 9 bases. From germline, CDR1 is LNHDA and CDR2 SQIVND (reference sequence). After removal of 0 bases from V and 0 bases from J, the junction contained 8 bases not matched to a gene. This CDR3 is built from 18 residues.

The V and J genes are TRBV19 and TRBJ1-5, with 8 positions matching TRBD1. CDR3 length: 15 residues. CDR1 is LNHDA, CDR2 SQIVND, per germline (reference sequence). The V segment lost 8 bases and the J segment 2 bases; nucleotides outside the gene matches: 8. CDR3 nucleotide sequence: TGTGCCAGTTCCCGAGACAGGGGAGGCAATCAGCCCCAGCATTTT. Translation: CASSRDRGGNQPQHF. Supplemented by reference TRBV19 and TRBJ1-5, the full variable domain reads DGGITQSPKYLFRKEGQNVTLSCEQNLNHDAMYWYRQDPGQGLRLIYYSQIVNDFQKGDIAEGYSVSREKKESFPLTVTSAQKNPTAFYLCASSRDRGGNQPQHFGDGTRLSIL.

This clone was seen just once. J is TRBJ1-1 and V is TRBV5-4; D is ambiguous. In germline, CDR1 is SGHNT, CDR2 YYREEE (reference sequence). Trimming cost V 0 bases and J 3 bases, with 6 bases left between them. This CDR3 is built from 13 residues. The CDR3 bases are TGTGCCAGCAGCTTGGAATCAGACACTGAAGCTTTCTTT. It translates to CASSLESDTEAFF. Complete variable domain (other parts from reference TRBV5-4 and TRBJ1-1): ETGVTQSPTHLIKTRGQQVTLRCSSQSGHNTVSWYQQALGQGPQFIFQYYREEENGRGNFPPRFSGLQFPNYSSELNVNALELDDSALYLCASSLESDTEAFFGQGTRLTVV.

V usage is TRBV2 and J usage is TRBJ2-5; the match to TRBD2 covers 7 bases. Looked up from germline, CDR1 is SNHLY and CDR2 is FYNNEI. Trimming removed 6 bases from V and 1 base from J; junction bases left unmatched: 2. This CDR3 contains 13 residues. The CDR3 sequence is CASRRGSQETQYF. DNA for the CDR3: TGTGCCAGCAGGCGGGGGTCCCAAGAGACCCAGTACTTC.

In DNA, the CDR3 is TGTGCCAGCAGCCAAACATGGACAGGCGAGGCCTATGGCTACACCTTC. Its protein is CASSQTWTGEAYGYTF. The V call is TRBV4-2, the J call TRBJ1-2; TRBD1 matches 7 bases. V gave up 2 bases and J gave up 4 bases; unmatched junction bases: 10. The CDR3 runs to 16 residues. The germline gives CDR1 LGHNA, CDR2 YNFKEQ.

V gene TRBV10-3 combines with J gene TRBJ2-7; D is uncertain. The length of the CDR3 is 10 residues. The V end lost 3 bases, the J end lost 5 bases, and 2 bases lay between the germline ends. Germline CDR1 is ENHRY and CDR2 is SYGVKD. CDR3 sequence: CAISDNEQYF. DNA of the CDR3: TGTGCCATCAGTGATAACGAGCAGTACTTC.

This chain links TRBV19 with TRBJ2-1; 9 bases line up with TRBD1. In germline, CDR1 is LNHDA, CDR2 SQIVND (reference sequence). V shed 5 bases and J 0 bases; nucleotides not matched to a gene: 5. The CDR3 has 16 amino acids. In nucleotides, the CDR3 is TGTGCCAGTAGTTTAGGGACAGGGCGCTCCTACAATGAGCAGTTCTTC. It encodes CASSLGTGRSYNEQFF. Combining the CDR3 with reference TRBV19 and TRBJ2-1 gives the whole variable domain DGGITQSPKYLFRKEGQNVTLSCEQNLNHDAMYWYRQDPGQGLRLIYYSQIVNDFQKGDIAEGYSVSREKKESFPLTVTSAQKNPTAFYLCASSLGTGRSYNEQFFGPGTRLTVL.

J is TRBJ2-3 and V is TRBV4-3; TRBD2 matches 9 bases. Germline V gives CDR1 LGHNA, CDR2 YSLEER. This CDR3 has 19 amino acids. The J segment lost 3 bases and the V segment lost 1 base, leaving 14 bases of the junction unmatched. CDR3: CASSQGDGSGGFSTDTQYF. For the CDR3, the DNA is TGCGCCAGCAGCCAAGGGGACGGTAGCGGGGGTTTTTCGACAGATACGCAGTATTTT.

The chain is built from TRBV6-1 and TRBJ1-4; the D is unclear. The germline V gene encodes CDR1 MNHNS and CDR2 SASEGT. Trimming left V 4 bases short and J 8 bases short, with 11 bases between. This CDR3 is built from 13 residues. The CDR3, as DNA: TGTGCCAGCAGTGCGGAGGTTAGAGAAAAACTGTTTTTT. Its translation: CASSAEVREKLFF.

This chain connects TRBV5-1 to TRBJ1-2; D possibly corresponds to TRBD1 (6 bases). V dropped 5 bases and J dropped 0 bases, with 11 bases sitting between them. CDR1 is SGHRS and CDR2 is YFSETQ in the germline V gene. CDR3 length equals 14 residues. CDR3 coding DNA: TGCGCCAGCAGACCCGACAGGACTAACTATGGCTACACCTTC. It yields the protein CASRPDRTNYGYTF.

The chain recombines TRBV30 with TRBJ1-1; 10 bases are a match to TRBD1. The CDR3 covers 16 residues. Germline CDR1 and CDR2: GTSNPN and SVGIG (reference sequence). Germline trimming cut 1 base from V and 1 base from J; bases unmatched to any gene: 6. DNA of the CDR3: TGTGCCTGGAGTGGTCCCCGGGACAGGGGGAACACTGAAGCTTTCTTT. Residues: CAWSGPRDRGNTEAFF.

The chain carries TRBV19 and TRBJ1-3; TRBD1 matches at 7 bases. V was clipped by 4 bases and J by 5 bases; unmatched bases: 8. The CDR3 is 15 residues long. Germline V gives CDR1 LNHDA, CDR2 SQIVND (reference sequence). Here the CDR3 reads CASSTPRQGRNTIYF. For the CDR3, the DNA is TGTGCCAGTAGTACGCCCCGACAGGGAAGAAACACCATATATTTT.

The V and J genes are TRBV27 and TRBJ2-2, with TRBD2 as a possible D gene (7 bases). CDR3 size: 13 residues. V lost 7 bases, J lost 7 bases, and 13 bases lay in between. The germline CDR1 and CDR2 sequences are MNHEY and SMNVEV (reference sequence). This CDR3 is CASTIGGDGELFF. For the CDR3, the DNA is TGTGCCAGCACCATAGGGGGGGACGGGGAGCTGTTTTTT.

This chain joins TRBV4-1 and TRBJ2-7; 11 positions match TRBD1. Per the germline V gene, CDR1 is MGHRA and CDR2 is YSYEKL. V dropped 3 bases and J dropped 1; count of bases not matched to a gene: 2. The CDR3 has 15 amino acids. The CDR3 DNA is TGCGCCAGCAGCCACGGACAGGGGGCTTCCTACGAGCAGTACTTC. It specifies CASSHGQGASYEQYF.

The chain couples TRBV5-1 to TRBJ2-4; TRBD2 matches 7 bases. Germline trimming cut 0 bases from V and 5 bases from J; bases unmatched to any gene: 5. CDR1 is SGHRS and CDR2 is YFSETQ in the germline V gene. This CDR3 has 15 amino acids. CDR3 in amino acids: CASSLGGSSENIQYF. In DNA form, the CDR3 reads TGCGCCAGCAGCTTGGGCGGGAGTAGTGAAAACATTCAGTACTTC.

The rearrangement uses TRBV5-1 and TRBJ2-1, with a weak D call TRBD1 (6 bases). The V end lost 0 bases, the J end lost 3 bases, and 13 bases lay between the germline ends. The CDR3 runs 16 residues. The V gene's germline CDR1 is SGHRS and CDR2 YFSETQ. Written as DNA, the CDR3 is TGCGCCAGCAGCTTGGAGGAGACAGGCTACTACAATGAGCAGTTCTTC. Its translation is CASSLEETGYYNEQFF.

The chain is built from TRBV2 and TRBJ1-5; 8 nucleotides line up with TRBD1. The germline gives CDR1 SNHLY, CDR2 FYNNEI. The CDR3 is 15 residues long. The V and J ends lost 5 bases and 2 bases, in that order; junction bases with no gene match: 5. In DNA, the CDR3 is TGTGCCAGCAGTCAACACAGGGGGGGCAATCAGCCCCAGCATTTT. It codes for CASSQHRGGNQPQHF.

This clone occurred once. The chain combines TRBV29-1 with TRBJ1-6; 10 nucleotides agree with TRBD1. CDR3 length: 13 amino acids. CDR1 is SQVTM, CDR2 ANQGSEA, per germline. V dropped 6 bases and J dropped 7; count of bases not matched to a gene: 3. The DNA of the CDR3 is TGCAGCGTAGGACAGGGGGGCAATTCACCCCTCCACTTT. Translation gives CSVGQGGNSPLHF.

The V and J genes are TRBV19 and TRBJ2-7; D unclear. V lost 5 bases and J 6 bases, leaving 11 bases between the germline ends. Looked up from germline, CDR1 is LNHDA and CDR2 is SQIVND (reference sequence). CDR3 length equals 12 residues. In nucleotides, the CDR3 is TGTGCCAGTAGTGCCCCCCCCAGCGAGCAGTACTTC. This codes for CASSAPPSEQYF.

The chain combines TRBV28 with TRBJ2-3; 7 bases align to TRBD2. With 5 bases clipped from V and 1 base from J, the junction kept 9 bases outside the gene matches. The germline gives CDR1 MDHEN, CDR2 SYDVKM. The CDR3 consists of 16 residues. CDR3 protein: CASSVLAGAGTDTQYF. The CDR3 DNA sequence: TGTGCCAGCAGTGTTCTGGCGGGAGCAGGCACAGATACGCAGTATTTT. The whole variable domain, remainder taken from reference TRBV28 and TRBJ2-3, is DVKVTQSSRYLVKRTGEKVFLECVQDMDHENMFWYRQDPGLGLRLIYFSYDVKMKEKGDIPEGYSVSREKKERFSLILESASTNQTSMYLCASSVLAGAGTDTQYFGPGTRLTVL.

The chain couples TRBV19 to TRBJ1-2; D possibly corresponds to TRBD1 (6 bases). CDR3 size: 13 residues. Germline-derived CDR1 and CDR2 are LNHDA and SQIVND (reference sequence). Deletions cut 7 bases from V and 8 bases from J, with 17 bases between. CDR3 in amino acids: CASNLQGNGGYTF. CDR3 nucleotides: TGTGCCAGTAACTTACAGGGAAATGGAGGCTACACCTTC.

The table lists this clone with a few counts. This rearrangement joins TRBV28 to TRBJ2-3; 7 nucleotides line up with TRBD1. J lost 2 bases, V lost 2 bases, and 4 bases had no gene match. The CDR3 spans 15 residues. CDR1 is MDHEN, CDR2 SYDVKM, per germline. The CDR3 loop reads CASSLRQGHTDTQYF. CDR3 nucleotides: TGTGCCAGCAGTTTACGACAGGGCCACACAGATACGCAGTATTTT.

The V and J genes are TRBV6-6 and TRBJ1-1, with 10 bases that match TRBD1. Germline CDR1 is MNHNY and CDR2 is SVGAGI (reference sequence). J was trimmed by 5 bases and V by 3 bases; bases with no gene match: 6. The CDR3 covers 15 residues. The CDR3 region has the DNA TGTGCCAGCAGTTATGACGGACAGGGGGAAACTGAAGCTTTCTTT. The encoded protein is CASSYDGQGETEAFF.

Points on this clone: An end of the junction differs from the germline gene, which may be a read error. The chain is built from TRBV7-9 and TRBJ2-7; D might be TRBD2 (6 bases). The CDR3 sequence is 16 residues long. Germline V gives CDR1 SEHNR, CDR2 FQNEAQ (reference sequence). The CDR3 coding sequence is TGTTCCAGCAGCTTAGTGGGGCGGGGTTACTCCTACGAGCAGTACTTC. The encoded protein is CSSSLVGRGYSYEQYF.

The J gene is TRBJ1-2, the V gene TRBV14, with 7 bases lining up with TRBD1. Germline V gene lookup returns CDR1 SGHDN and CDR2 FVKESK. The ends lost 0 bases at V and 3 bases at J; junction bases unmatched: 4. The CDR3 is 15 amino acids. DNA of the CDR3: TGTGCCAGCAGCCAAGAAGGGGGCGGGTACTATGGCTACACCTTC. Encoded protein: CASSQEGGGYYGYTF.

The rearrangement joins TRBV27 to TRBJ2-3; the D gene is possibly TRBD2 (6 bases). Trimming took off 5 bases at V and 2 bases at J, with 17 bases between the two ends. Germline CDR1 MNHEY, CDR2 SMNVEV (reference sequence). The CDR3 extends over 16 amino acids. Here the CDR3 reads CASSERRRAYTDTQYF. The DNA for the CDR3 is TGTGCCAGCAGTGAACGTCGGAGGGCTTACACAGATACGCAGTATTTT.

For this clone: Other DNA sequences from this sample encode an identical CDR3 as well. The chain combines TRBV28 with TRBJ1-2; D gene unclear. V was clipped by 2 bases and J by 1 base, with 5 bases between them. This CDR3 region has 13 residues. Germline-derived CDR1 and CDR2 are MDHEN and SYDVKM. CDR3 amino acids: CASSLRDNYGYTF. Written as DNA, the CDR3 is TGTGCCAGCAGTTTACGGGATAACTATGGCTACACCTTC.

The chain employs TRBV18 and TRBJ2-2, with D possibly matching TRBD1 (7 bases). V was trimmed by 1 base and J by 4 bases, leaving 16 bases between them. The CDR3 is made up of 17 amino acids. CDR1 and CDR2 (germline): KGHSH, LQKENI. The CDR3 here is CASSPLTPQGGTGELFF. DNA of the CDR3: TGTGCCAGCTCACCACTTACCCCCCAGGGGGGCACCGGGGAGCTGTTTTTT.

V is TRBV6-4 and J is TRBJ2-3; 14 bases map to TRBD2. This CDR3 comprises 15 residues. V lost 6 bases and J lost 4; bases outside the gene matches: 3. Germline V gives CDR1 MRHNA, CDR2 SNTAGT. CDR3 region: CASSPGLAGADTQYF. CDR3 coding DNA: TGTGCCAGCAGCCCGGGACTAGCGGGAGCAGATACGCAGTATTTT.

V usage is TRBV13 and J usage is TRBJ2-1; D remains ambiguous. This CDR3 region has 13 residues. Germline V gene sequence: CDR1 PRHDT, CDR2 FYEKMQ (reference sequence). V was clipped by 6 bases and J by 2 bases, with 8 bases between them. Written as DNA, the CDR3 is TGTGCCAGCAGTTCGCGCCCCTACAATGAGCAGTTCTTC. Amino acid sequence: CASSSRPYNEQFF.

Concerning this clone: Relative to the germline gene, one junction end is altered; a read error may explain this. This same CDR3 is encoded by further DNA sequences in the sample. The V gene is TRBV5-6, the J gene TRBJ1-2; weak D call: TRBD1 (5 bases). The CDR3 covers 13 residues. Germline V gives CDR1 SGHDT, CDR2 YYEEEE. The CDR3 DNA sequence: TGTGCCAGCAGTCGAACAGGACCCTATGGTTACACCTTC. It encodes CASSRTGPYGYTF.